Below, one T cell receptor beta chain is given with its context. What it recognizes is unknown. V lost 6 bases and J lost 1, with 12 bases in between. The CDR3 is made up of 14 amino acids. Per the germline V gene, CDR1 is MNHEY and CDR2 is SVGEGT. The data stem from a study of T cell responses to AZD1222 COVID-19 vaccine. Regarding the study as a whole: Baseline seropositivity occurred in only a handful of AZD1222 recipients. Once two AZD1222 doses were given, Spike-specific TCR breadth and depth went up. Repertoire sampling occurred only after the peak T cell response.

Only in-frame clones appear in the TCRdb table, and some are missing; sequencing was by immunoSEQ multiplex PCR. This table holds approximately 100,000 clones, about 94% found once. This chain joins TRBV6-2 or TRBV6-3 and TRBJ1-1; D call uncertain. Sequenced here: peripheral blood, sampled on day 0 of AZD1222 vaccination. The source is an adult in good health. CDR3 sequence reads: CASSPPGENTEAFF. CDR3 bases: TGTGCCAGCAGCCCCCCCGGAGAGAACACTGAAGCTTTCTTT.